Below, 17 T cell receptor beta chains from the same sample are listed, as sequenced in a study of blood T cell repertoires in COVID-19. The assay was immunoSEQ multiplex PCR, and TCRdb's table has in-frame clones only and misses some. Here the sample spans roughly 190,000 clones, roughly 82% being singletons. The specimen was PBMCs or T cells enriched from blood (not recorded which). The origin of the receptors is a man in his forties who had recovered from COVID-19.

The chain links TRBV28 to TRBJ2-7; 9 bases agree with TRBD1. Germline V gene sequence: CDR1 MDHEN, CDR2 SYDVKM. V lost 5 bases, J lost 4 bases, and 9 bases stayed unmatched. The CDR3 covers 15 residues. This chain's CDR3 is CASSTPGQGVYEQYF. The CDR3 bases are TGTGCCAGCAGTACACCGGGACAGGGTGTGTACGAGCAGTACTTC.

CDR3 sequence: CASSYALAGNYGYTF. CDR3 DNA sequence: TGTGCCAGCAGTTACGCCCTGGCAGGAAACTATGGCTACACCTTC. This chain uses TRBV6-6 with TRBJ1-2, with D unclear. Germline V gene sequence: CDR1 MNHNY, CDR2 SVGAGI (reference sequence). Trimming left V 2 bases short and J 2 bases short, with 12 bases between. This CDR3 is 15 amino acids long.

The genes are TRBV28 and TRBJ2-3; 9 positions match TRBD1. V trimming: 5 bases; J trimming: 3 bases; junction bases outside the gene matches: 6. The CDR3 has 15 residues. Germline V lookup: CDR1 MDHEN, CDR2 SYDVKM. The CDR3 loop reads CASSPTGGYTDTQYF. In DNA, the CDR3 is TGTGCCAGCAGTCCCACAGGGGGCTATACAGATACGCAGTATTTT.

The chain's CDR3 is CSVELSRSYNEQFF. CDR3 nucleotides: TGCAGCGTTGAACTCTCCCGCTCCTACAATGAGCAGTTCTTC. This chain joins TRBV29-1 and TRBJ2-1; D unresolved. CDR1 and CDR2 from the germline V gene are SQVTM and ANQGSEA. This CDR3 spans 14 amino acids. Deletions cut 2 bases from V and 0 bases from J, with 8 bases between.

This clone was seen only once. This chain joins TRBV19 and TRBJ2-2; TRBD1 agrees at 12 bases. Germline trimming cut 5 bases from V and 5 bases from J; bases unmatched to any gene: 6. Germline V CDR1 and CDR2: LNHDA, SQIVND (reference sequence). CDR3 size: 16 residues. DNA for the CDR3: TGTGCCAGTAGTGTGGGACAGGGGGCGGAAACCGGGGAGCTGTTTTTT. Translated, it gives CASSVGQGAETGELFF.

The rearrangement links TRBV20-1 to TRBJ1-1; perhaps TRBD1 as D (5 bases). In germline, CDR1 is DFQATT, CDR2 SNEGSKA (reference sequence). Deletions cut 5 bases from V and 6 bases from J, with 10 bases between. The CDR3 is made up of 11 amino acids. CDR3 loop: CSAPLGAEAFF. The CDR3 coding sequence is TGCAGTGCTCCTCTAGGGGCTGAAGCTTTCTTT.

The sample holds a few counts of this clone. The CDR3 DNA reads as TGTGCCAGCAGCTCAAATAGGGAGGCAGCCTACGAGCAGTACTTC. Amino acid sequence: CASSSNREAAYEQYF. The chain couples TRBV7-9 to TRBJ2-7; D might be TRBD2 (6 bases). Germline CDR1 and CDR2: SEHNR and FQNEAQ (reference sequence). The CDR3 has 15 residues. V was trimmed by 4 bases and J by 2 bases, leaving 15 bases between them.

The V gene is TRBV10-3, the J gene TRBJ2-1; 9 nucleotides align to TRBD2. Looked up from germline, CDR1 is ENHRY and CDR2 is SYGVKD. The V segment lost 11 bases and the J segment 7 bases; nucleotides outside the gene matches: 12. The length of the CDR3 is 14 residues. The chain's CDR3 is CASSGQREVNEQFF. CDR3 bases: TGTGCCTCGAGTGGACAGCGGGAGGTTAATGAGCAGTTCTTC.

CDR3 sequence (DNA): TGTGCCAGCAGCCAAGGGACAGGAGGAGTAACAAATCAGCCCCAGCATTTT. It yields the protein CASSQGTGGVTNQPQHF. This chain links TRBV4-2 with TRBJ1-5; the match to TRBD1 covers 7 bases. Germline values: CDR1 LGHNA, CDR2 YNFKEQ. This CDR3 has 17 amino acids. Unmatched junction bases numbered 10, after V lost 1 base and J lost 4 bases.

As for this clone: At the DNA level, this CDR3 is encoded by other sequences in the same sample as well. The chain combines TRBV18 with TRBJ1-2; 7 bases align to TRBD1. The junction had 0 bases not matched to a gene; V was cut back by 2 bases and J by 0 bases. This CDR3 is built from 14 residues. Germline CDR1 KGHSH, CDR2 LQKENI. The DNA for the CDR3 is TGTGCCAGCTCACCAGGGACAGCTAACTATGGCTACACCTTC. This gives the protein CASSPGTANYGYTF.

The chain combines TRBV10-1 with TRBJ2-5; 11 bases agree with TRBD2. This CDR3 has 16 amino acids. V trimming: 6 bases; J trimming: 2 bases; junction bases outside the gene matches: 8. Germline lookup yields CDR1 WNHNN and CDR2 SYGVQD (reference sequence). CDR3 loop: CASRPPGLAAQETQYF. Written as DNA, the CDR3 is TGCGCCAGCAGACCGCCGGGACTAGCGGCACAAGAGACCCAGTACTTC.

This clone was counted between two and nine times. V usage is TRBV5-1 and J usage is TRBJ2-7, with TRBD2 matching 12 bases. CDR1 and CDR2 (germline): SGHRS, YFSETQ. The CDR3 extends over 15 amino acids. V shed 4 bases and J 7 bases; nucleotides not matched to a gene: 9. The CDR3 nucleotides read TGCGCCAGCAGCCATTCTAGCGGGAGGGCCAGTGAGCAGTACTTC. It yields the protein CASSHSSGRASEQYF.

This CDR3 reads CASSSVDRGLMAFF. The CDR3 DNA reads as TGTGCCAGCAGTTCCGTGGACAGGGGGCTTATGGCTTTCTTT. The chain uses TRBV6-6 and TRBJ1-1, with 11 positions matching TRBD1. The V gene end was trimmed by 4 bases and the J gene end by 11 bases; junction bases not matched to a gene: 9. This CDR3 is 14 amino acids long. The V gene's germline CDR1 is MNHNY and CDR2 SVGAGI (reference sequence).

The rearrangement uses TRBV6-5 and TRBJ2-3; perhaps TRBD1 as D (6 bases). The CDR3 contains 14 residues. V was trimmed by 6 bases and J by 6 bases, leaving 16 bases between them. Germline V gives CDR1 MNHEY, CDR2 SVGAGI. The CDR3 DNA sequence: TGTGCCAGCAGACAGGGCCTCACACTGGATACGCAGTATTTT. It specifies CASRQGLTLDTQYF.

The chain combines TRBV7-3 with TRBJ2-3; 15 nucleotides align to TRBD2. Germline V CDR1 and CDR2: SGHTA, FQGTGA. Germline trimming cut 3 bases from V and 4 bases from J; bases unmatched to any gene: 11. The CDR3 totals 19 residues. This CDR3 is CASSLTPGLAGGSPDTQYF. CDR3 in DNA: TGTGCCAGCAGCTTGACTCCGGGACTAGCGGGAGGTTCCCCAGATACGCAGTATTTT.

The chain combines TRBV2 with TRBJ1-5, with no clear D. This CDR3 comprises 11 residues. V gave up 6 bases and J gave up 7 bases, with 7 bases separating them. Germline-derived CDR1 and CDR2 are SNHLY and FYNNEI. CDR3 residues: CASRSGQPQHF. The CDR3 DNA follows: TGTGCCAGCAGATCGGGACAGCCCCAGCATTTT.

The rearrangement links TRBV18 to TRBJ2-2, with TRBD2 matching 14 bases. CDR1 and CDR2 (germline): KGHSH, LQKENI. The CDR3 runs to 17 residues. V shed 4 bases and J 4 bases; nucleotides not matched to a gene: 5. The DNA of the CDR3 is TGTGCCAGCTCACTTGGACTAGCGGGAGGTCCCACCGGGGAGCTGTTTTTT. This translates into CASSLGLAGGPTGELFF. Filled out from reference TRBV18 and TRBJ2-2, the complete variable domain reads NAGVMQNPRHLVRRRGQEARLRCSPMKGHSHVYWYRQLPEEGLKFMVYLQKENIIDESGMPKERFSAEFPKEGPSILRIQQVVRGDSAAYFCASSLGLAGGPTGELFFGEGSRLTVL.